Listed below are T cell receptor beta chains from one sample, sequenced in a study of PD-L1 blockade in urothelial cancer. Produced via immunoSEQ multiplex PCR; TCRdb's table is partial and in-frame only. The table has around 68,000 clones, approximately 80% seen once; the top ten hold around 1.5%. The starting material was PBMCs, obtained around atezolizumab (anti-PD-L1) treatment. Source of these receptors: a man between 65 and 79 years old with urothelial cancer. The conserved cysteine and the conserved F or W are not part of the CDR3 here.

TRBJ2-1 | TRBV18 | ASSPKKTGGSYNEQF
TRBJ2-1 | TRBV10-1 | ASSESGGRAELNEQF
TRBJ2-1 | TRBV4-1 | ASSLQPSSEENEQF
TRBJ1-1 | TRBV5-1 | ASSLSGRDTEAF
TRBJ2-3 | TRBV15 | ATSGTHSTDTQY
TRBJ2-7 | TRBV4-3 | ASSQDYRANYEQY
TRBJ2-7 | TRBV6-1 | ASGEAGTGSYEQY
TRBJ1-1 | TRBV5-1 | ASRGDTEAF
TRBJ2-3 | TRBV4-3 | ASSPTGQARDTQY
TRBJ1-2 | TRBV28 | ASSTQGANYGYT
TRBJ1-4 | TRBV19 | ASSITGEEEKLF
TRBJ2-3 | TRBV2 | ASSDESGSTQY
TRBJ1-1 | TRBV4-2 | ASSPSLGGLNTEAF
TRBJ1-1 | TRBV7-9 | ASSLAEVVGTEAF
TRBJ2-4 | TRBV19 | ASSIGVVNIQY
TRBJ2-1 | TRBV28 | ASSLGLVSYNEQF
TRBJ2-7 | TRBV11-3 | ASSLGALYPYEQY
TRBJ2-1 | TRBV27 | ASSLRGTDSYNEQF
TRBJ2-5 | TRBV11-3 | ASSLDREETQY
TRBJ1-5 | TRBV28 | ASSAGTGYNQPQH
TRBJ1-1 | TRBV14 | ASSPGGPGMVTEAF
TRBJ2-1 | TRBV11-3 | ASSFSYYNEQF
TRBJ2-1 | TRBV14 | ASSRRRFRGAGGNEQF
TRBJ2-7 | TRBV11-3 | ASSLAAYEQY
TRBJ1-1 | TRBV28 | ASSFRTRGTEAF
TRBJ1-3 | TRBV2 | ASSELGASGNTIY
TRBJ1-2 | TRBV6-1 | ASSEEAGGGYGYT
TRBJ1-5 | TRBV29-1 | SVTTASNQPQH
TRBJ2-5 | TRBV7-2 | ASSLQGAETQY
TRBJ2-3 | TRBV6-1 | ASSDRGARTDTQY